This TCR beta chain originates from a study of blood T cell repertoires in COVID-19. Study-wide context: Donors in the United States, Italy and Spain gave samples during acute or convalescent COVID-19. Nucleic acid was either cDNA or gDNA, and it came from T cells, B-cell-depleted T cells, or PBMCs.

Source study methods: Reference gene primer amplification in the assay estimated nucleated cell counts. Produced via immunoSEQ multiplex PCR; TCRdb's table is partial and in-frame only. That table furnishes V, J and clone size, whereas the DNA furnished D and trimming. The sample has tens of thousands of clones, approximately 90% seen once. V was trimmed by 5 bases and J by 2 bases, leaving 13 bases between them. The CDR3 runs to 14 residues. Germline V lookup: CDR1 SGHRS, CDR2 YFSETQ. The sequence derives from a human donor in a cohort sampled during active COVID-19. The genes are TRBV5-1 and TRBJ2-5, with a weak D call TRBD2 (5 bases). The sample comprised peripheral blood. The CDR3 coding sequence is TGCGCCAGCAGTTCCGGCGGGCCTCAAGAGACCCAGTACTTC. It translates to CASSSGGPQETQYF.